A single sample gave rise to the 26 T cell receptor beta chains below, sequenced in a study of shared clonotypes between healthy human individuals. Generated by immunoSEQ multiplex PCR, the TCRdb table keeps only in-frame clones and is missing some. The sample has approximately 330,000 clones, roughly 80% seen once. Input material: memory CD4+ T cells sorted from blood. Sample subset: CD45RA-negative fraction. These receptors originate from a man aged 30 to 39 in good health.

The chain links TRBV28 to TRBJ2-7; D is perhaps TRBD1 or TRBD2 (6 bases each). The length of the CDR3 is 14 residues. V lost 2 bases and J lost 3, with 11 bases in between. Germline CDR1 reads MDHEN; CDR2 reads SYDVKM. The CDR3 coding sequence is TGTGCCAGCAGTTTAAACGGGGGCTTCTACGAGCAGTACTTC. It yields the protein CASSLNGGFYEQYF.

Regarding this clone: At the DNA level, this CDR3 is encoded by other sequences in the same sample as well. The chain carries TRBV10-2 and TRBJ1-5; D perhaps matches TRBD1 (5 bases). V was pared by 3 bases and J by 3 bases, with 9 bases between. Germline V gene lookup returns CDR1 WSHSY and CDR2 SAAADI. This CDR3 spans 14 amino acids. The CDR3 region is CASSESGLNQPQHF. The CDR3 DNA reads TGCGCCAGCAGTGAATCGGGGCTCAATCAGCCCCAGCATTTT.

The chain joins TRBV18 to TRBJ2-1; D is possibly TRBD2 (5 bases). V lost 3 bases and J 4 bases, leaving 13 bases between the germline ends. This CDR3 comprises 15 residues. Germline CDR1 is KGHSH and CDR2 is LQKENI. DNA for the CDR3: TGTGCCAGCTCACCGCCTAGCCCCTTGTACAATGAGCAGTTCTTC. It codes for CASSPPSPLYNEQFF. Complete variable domain (other parts from reference TRBV18 and TRBJ2-1): NAGVMQNPRHLVRRRGQEARLRCSPMKGHSHVYWYRQLPEEGLKFMVYLQKENIIDESGMPKERFSAEFPKEGPSILRIQQVVRGDSAAYFCASSPPSPLYNEQFFGPGTRLTVL.

This clone was found once. The V call is TRBV2, the J call TRBJ2-1, with D possibly called TRBD1 or TRBD2 (5 bases each). The CDR3 is made up of 14 amino acids. Germline-derived CDR1 and CDR2 are SNHLY and FYNNEI. V was shortened by 8 bases and J by 0 bases, with 11 bases between the two germline ends. CDR3 DNA: TGTGCCAGCGATGGGGGAGTCTCCTACAATGAGCAGTTCTTC. This gives the protein CASDGGVSYNEQFF.

In its sample, this clone was seen once. The chain couples TRBV19 to TRBJ1-5, with 10 bases that match TRBD1. After removal of 9 bases from V and 0 bases from J, the junction contained 14 bases not matched to a gene. This CDR3 has 18 amino acids. Germline assignment: CDR1 LNHDA and CDR2 SQIVND (reference sequence). The CDR3 coding sequence is TGTGCCAGCGACCCCCGGGACAGGGGTTATTATAGCAATCAGCCCCAGCATTTT. This gives the protein CASDPRDRGYYSNQPQHF.

The rearrangement links TRBV18 to TRBJ2-7, with 8 bases fitting TRBD1. Germline V gene sequence: CDR1 KGHSH, CDR2 LQKENI. V dropped 8 bases and J dropped 6; count of bases not matched to a gene: 3. This CDR3 region has 11 residues. The CDR3 sequence is CASEDRGEQYF. The CDR3 nucleotides are TGTGCCAGCGAAGACAGGGGCGAGCAGTACTTC.

CDR3: CASSLALQSNEQFF. The DNA for the CDR3 is TGTGCCAGCAGCTTAGCGTTGCAGAGCAATGAGCAGTTCTTC. The rearrangement links TRBV7-2 to TRBJ2-1; D unclear. Germline CDR1 is SGHTA and CDR2 is FQGNSA. V gave up 0 bases and J gave up 6 bases, with 9 bases separating them. This CDR3 spans 14 amino acids.

The chain recombines TRBV19 with TRBJ1-1, with a possible D match to TRBD1 (6 bases). V shed 7 bases and J shed 1 base, with 13 bases lying between them. This CDR3 has 14 amino acids. Germline CDR1 reads LNHDA; CDR2 reads SQIVND (reference sequence). CDR3 in amino acids: CASKRDKSNTEAFF. The CDR3 nucleotides are TGTGCCAGTAAGAGGGACAAATCGAACACTGAAGCTTTCTTT.

V and J are TRBV18 and TRBJ1-1, with D maybe TRBD1 (6 bases). V dropped 4 bases and J dropped 4 bases, with 16 bases sitting between them. The CDR3 loop spans 15 amino acids. Looked up from germline, CDR1 is KGHSH and CDR2 is LQKENI. As DNA, the CDR3 is TGTGCCAGCTCACAACAGGGAAGGGGGGGCACTGAAGCTTTCTTT. Residues: CASSQQGRGGTEAFF.

This clone has just a few counts. This chain uses TRBV7-6 with TRBJ2-7; no reliable D call. The V and J ends lost 0 bases and 2 bases respectively, with 5 bases between them. The CDR3 has 13 amino acids. Germline assignment: CDR1 SGHVS and CDR2 FNYEAQ. CDR3 sequence: CASSLAPAYEQYF. CDR3 in DNA: TGTGCCAGCAGCTTAGCTCCAGCCTACGAGCAGTACTTC.

CDR3 sequence reads: CASSGAGTTAPLHF. The CDR3 nucleotides are TGCGCCAGCAGTGGCGCAGGCACGACGGCACCCCTCCACTTT. The genes are TRBV10-2 and TRBJ1-6; D not certain. There are 14 residues in the CDR3. With 4 bases removed from V and 11 bases from J, the gap between germline ends came to 15 bases. In germline, CDR1 is WSHSY, CDR2 SAAADI.

The genes are TRBV18 and TRBJ1-1, with D hard to call. From germline, CDR1 is KGHSH and CDR2 LQKENI. The CDR3 loop spans 13 amino acids. V lost 4 bases, J lost 0 bases, and 6 bases lay in between. This chain's CDR3 is CASSQTVNTEAFF. DNA of the CDR3: TGTGCCAGCTCACAGACGGTGAACACTGAAGCTTTCTTT.

The chain recombines TRBV5-5 with TRBJ2-7; D is ambiguous. CDR1 is SGHKS and CDR2 is YYEKEE in the germline V gene (reference sequence). This CDR3 region has 12 residues. The germline V and J ends were trimmed by 3 bases and 13 bases, with 17 bases remaining between them. This CDR3 reads CASSSPAWGHYF. The DNA of the CDR3 is TGTGCCAGCAGCTCGCCCGCCTGGGGTCACTACTTC.

J is TRBJ1-1 and V is TRBV28; 8 nucleotides line up with TRBD1. Per the germline V gene, CDR1 is MDHEN and CDR2 is SYDVKM. CDR3 length: 17 residues. Unmatched junction bases numbered 8, after V lost 2 bases and J lost 0 bases. The CDR3 nucleotides read TGTGCCAGCAGTTTAATCCAGGGGGCCGTATTGAACACTGAAGCTTTCTTT. Protein sequence: CASSLIQGAVLNTEAFF.

CDR3 sequence reads: CASSQEVGRRSYEQYF. CDR3 DNA: TGCGCCAGCAGCCAAGAAGTCGGACGGAGAAGCTACGAGCAGTACTTC. This chain connects TRBV4-1 to TRBJ2-7; D remains unclear. Per germline, CDR1 MGHRA and CDR2 YSYEKL. The ends were cut back, 0 bases at V and 3 bases at J, with 15 bases in the middle. The CDR3 covers 16 residues.

This clone was seen a handful of times. This chain links TRBV5-1 with TRBJ1-5, with D perhaps matching TRBD1 (6 bases). Trimming removed 3 bases at V and 3 bases at J, with 13 bases between. Germline-derived CDR1 and CDR2 are SGHRS and YFSETQ. The CDR3 covers 15 residues. CDR3 loop: CASSWGGAPNQPQHF. The CDR3 DNA reads TGCGCCAGCAGCTGGGGGGGGGCCCCCAATCAGCCCCAGCATTTT.

The chain couples TRBV9 to TRBJ2-3; D possibly uses TRBD1 or TRBD2 (5 bases each). The CDR3 runs to 18 residues. From germline, CDR1 is SGDLS and CDR2 YYNGEE. V was shortened by 3 bases and J by 6 bases, with 26 bases between the two germline ends. The CDR3 DNA sequence: TGTGCCAGCAGCGCAGGCCTTAGTGGGGCGGGCCTATTGGATACGCAGTATTTT. Its translation: CASSAGLSGAGLLDTQYF.

The genes are TRBV29-1 and TRBJ2-3; 10 bases match TRBD2. The CDR3 is made up of 17 amino acids. With V trimmed by 8 bases and J by 2 bases, 16 bases remained unmatched. The germline CDR1 and CDR2 sequences are SQVTM and ANQGSEA. The CDR3 bases are TGCAGCCCTCGTTCTAGCGGGAGTGAACCTTTCACAGATACGCAGTATTTT. Protein: CSPRSSGSEPFTDTQYF.

This clone was detected ten times or more. The chain has TRBV28 and TRBJ1-2; D remains unclear. The ends were cut back, 0 bases at V and 4 bases at J, with 9 bases in the middle. Germline values: CDR1 MDHEN, CDR2 SYDVKM. The length of the CDR3 is 14 residues. The CDR3 region is CASSLWATAYGYTF. The CDR3 DNA reads as TGTGCCAGCAGTTTATGGGCCACGGCCTATGGCTACACCTTC.

The chain is built from TRBV5-1 and TRBJ1-2; 8 bases fit TRBD1. Germline trimming cut 4 bases from V and 7 bases from J; bases unmatched to any gene: 6. Germline CDR1 reads SGHRS; CDR2 reads YFSETQ. The CDR3 has 13 amino acids. The chain's CDR3 is CASSEDRVGGYTF. CDR3 nucleotide sequence: TGCGCCAGCAGCGAGGACAGGGTGGGTGGCTACACCTTC.

This clone was seen a few times. The same CDR3 arises from other DNA sequences in this sample as well. The genes are TRBV2 and TRBJ2-3; the match to TRBD1 covers 10 bases. Germline V CDR1 and CDR2: SNHLY, FYNNEI. The CDR3 is 15 residues long. J gave up 3 bases and V 4 bases, and 4 bases lay outside the gene matches. CDR3 amino acids: CASSGRTGGTDTQYF. CDR3 coding DNA: TGTGCCAGCAGTGGCAGGACAGGGGGGACAGATACGCAGTATTTT.

This rearrangement joins TRBV9 to TRBJ2-7; the match to TRBD2 covers 13 bases. Germline loops: CDR1 SGDLS, CDR2 YYNGEE. The junction had 4 bases not matched to a gene; V was cut back by 3 bases and J by 7 bases. The CDR3 consists of 14 residues. DNA of the CDR3: TGTGCCAGCAGCGCCCCGGGACTAGCGGGAGAGCAGTACTTC. It specifies CASSAPGLAGEQYF.

The chain recombines TRBV16 with TRBJ2-1, with 7 bases fitting TRBD2. V was pared by 0 bases and J by 9 bases, with 8 bases of the junction left unmatched. The CDR3 is 15 amino acids. The germline gives CDR1 KGHSY, CDR2 FQNENV. CDR3 bases: TGTGCCAGCAGCCAATCGGCTACTAGCGTCGGTGAGCAGTTCTTC. It codes for CASSQSATSVGEQFF. Drawing the rest from reference TRBV16 and TRBJ2-1, the complete variable domain is GEEVAQTPKHLVRGEGQKAKLYCAPIKGHSYVFWYQQVLKNEFKFLISFQNENVFDETGMPKERFSAKCLPNSPCSLEIQATKLEDSAVYFCASSQSATSVGEQFFGPGTRLTVL.

The chain has TRBV13 and TRBJ2-7; tentatively, D is TRBD2 (7 bases). V shed 1 base and J shed 7 bases, with 20 bases lying between them. This CDR3 is built from 16 residues. The germline V gene encodes CDR1 PRHDT and CDR2 FYEKMQ (reference sequence). The CDR3 here is CASSLAVRGAYGEQYF. CDR3 bases: TGTGCCAGCAGCTTAGCGGTTCGGGGGGCTTACGGTGAGCAGTACTTC.

This chain uses TRBV25-1 with TRBJ2-1; D is unresolved. V was pared by 4 bases and J by 0 bases, with 7 bases between. From germline, CDR1 is MGHDK and CDR2 SYGVNS. The CDR3 totals 14 residues. In DNA, the CDR3 is TGTGCCAGCAGTGGAGGTAGCTCCTACAATGAGCAGTTCTTC. It encodes CASSGGSSYNEQFF.

This chain joins TRBV29-1 and TRBJ2-5, with D uncertain. The CDR3 runs 12 residues. V was pared by 2 bases and J by 5 bases, with 9 bases between. Germline assignment: CDR1 SQVTM and CDR2 ANQGSEA. CDR3 DNA: TGCAGCGTTGAATTGAAGATGGAGACCCAGTACTTC. Its translation: CSVELKMETQYF.